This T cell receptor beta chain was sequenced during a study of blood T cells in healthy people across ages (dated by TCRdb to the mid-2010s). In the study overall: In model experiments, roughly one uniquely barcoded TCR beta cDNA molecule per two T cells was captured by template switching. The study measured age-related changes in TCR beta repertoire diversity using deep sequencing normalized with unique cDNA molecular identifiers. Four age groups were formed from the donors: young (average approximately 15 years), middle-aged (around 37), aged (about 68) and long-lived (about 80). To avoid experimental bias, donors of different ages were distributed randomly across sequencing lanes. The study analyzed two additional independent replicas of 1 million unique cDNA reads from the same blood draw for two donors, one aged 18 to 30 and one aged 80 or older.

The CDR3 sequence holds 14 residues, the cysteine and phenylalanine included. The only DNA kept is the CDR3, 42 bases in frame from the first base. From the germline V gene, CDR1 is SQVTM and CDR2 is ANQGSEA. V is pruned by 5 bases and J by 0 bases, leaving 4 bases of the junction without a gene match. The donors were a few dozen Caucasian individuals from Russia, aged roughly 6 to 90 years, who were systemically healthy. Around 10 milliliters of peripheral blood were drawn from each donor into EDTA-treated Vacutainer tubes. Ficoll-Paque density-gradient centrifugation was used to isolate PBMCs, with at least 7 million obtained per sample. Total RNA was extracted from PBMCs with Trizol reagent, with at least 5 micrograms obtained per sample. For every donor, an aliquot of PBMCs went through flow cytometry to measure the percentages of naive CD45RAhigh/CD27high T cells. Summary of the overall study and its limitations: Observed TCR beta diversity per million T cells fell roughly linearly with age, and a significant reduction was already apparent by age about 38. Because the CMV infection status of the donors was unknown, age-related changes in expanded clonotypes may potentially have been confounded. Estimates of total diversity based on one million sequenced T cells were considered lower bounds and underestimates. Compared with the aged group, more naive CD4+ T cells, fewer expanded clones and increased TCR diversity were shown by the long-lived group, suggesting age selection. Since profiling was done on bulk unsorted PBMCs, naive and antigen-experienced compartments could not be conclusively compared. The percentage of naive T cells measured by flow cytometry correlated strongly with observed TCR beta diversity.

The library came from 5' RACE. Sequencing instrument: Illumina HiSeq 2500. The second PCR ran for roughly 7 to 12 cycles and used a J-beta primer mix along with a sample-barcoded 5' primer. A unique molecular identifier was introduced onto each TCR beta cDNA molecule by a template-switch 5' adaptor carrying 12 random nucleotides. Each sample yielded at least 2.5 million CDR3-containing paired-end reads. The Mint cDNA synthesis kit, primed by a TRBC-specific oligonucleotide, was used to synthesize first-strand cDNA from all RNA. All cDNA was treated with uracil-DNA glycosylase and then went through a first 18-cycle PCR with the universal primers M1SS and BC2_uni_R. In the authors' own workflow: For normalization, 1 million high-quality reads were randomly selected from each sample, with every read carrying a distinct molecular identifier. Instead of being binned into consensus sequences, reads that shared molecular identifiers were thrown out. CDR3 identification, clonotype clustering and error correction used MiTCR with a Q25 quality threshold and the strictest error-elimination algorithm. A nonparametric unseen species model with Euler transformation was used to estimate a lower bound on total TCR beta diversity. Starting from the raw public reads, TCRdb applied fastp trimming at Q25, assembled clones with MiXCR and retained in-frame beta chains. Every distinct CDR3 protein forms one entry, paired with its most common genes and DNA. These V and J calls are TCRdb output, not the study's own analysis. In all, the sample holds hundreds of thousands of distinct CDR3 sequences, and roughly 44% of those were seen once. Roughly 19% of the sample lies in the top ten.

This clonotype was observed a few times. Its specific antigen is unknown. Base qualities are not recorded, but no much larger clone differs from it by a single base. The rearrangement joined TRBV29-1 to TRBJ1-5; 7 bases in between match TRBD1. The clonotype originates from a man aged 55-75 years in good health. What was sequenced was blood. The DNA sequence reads TGCAGCGTTACACAGGGGAATAGCAATCAGCCCCAGCATTTT. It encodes CSVTQGNSNQPQHF.